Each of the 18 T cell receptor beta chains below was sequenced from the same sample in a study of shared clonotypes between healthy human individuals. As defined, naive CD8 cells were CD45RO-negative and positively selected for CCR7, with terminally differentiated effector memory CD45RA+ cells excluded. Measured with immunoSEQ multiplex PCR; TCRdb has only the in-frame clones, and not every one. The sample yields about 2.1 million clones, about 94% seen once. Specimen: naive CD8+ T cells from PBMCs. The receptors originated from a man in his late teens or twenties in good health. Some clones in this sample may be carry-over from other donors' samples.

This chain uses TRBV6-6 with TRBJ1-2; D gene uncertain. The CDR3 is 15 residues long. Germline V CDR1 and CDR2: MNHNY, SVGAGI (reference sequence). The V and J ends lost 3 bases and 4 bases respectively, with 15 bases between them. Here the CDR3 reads CASSYLDKLPYGYTF. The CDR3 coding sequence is TGTGCCAGCAGTTATCTCGACAAGCTCCCCTATGGCTACACCTTC.

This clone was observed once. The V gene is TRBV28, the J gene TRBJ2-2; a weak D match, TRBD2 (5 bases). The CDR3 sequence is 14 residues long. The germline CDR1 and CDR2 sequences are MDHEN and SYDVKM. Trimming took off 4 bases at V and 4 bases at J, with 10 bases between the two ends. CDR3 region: CASSSATTTGELFF. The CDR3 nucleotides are TGTGCCAGCAGTTCCGCGACTACCACCGGGGAGCTGTTTTTT.

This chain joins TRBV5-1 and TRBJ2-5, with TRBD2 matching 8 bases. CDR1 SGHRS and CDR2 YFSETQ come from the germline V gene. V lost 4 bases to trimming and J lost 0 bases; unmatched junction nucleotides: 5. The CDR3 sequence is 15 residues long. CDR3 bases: TGCGCCAGCAGCCACTTAGCGGGAAACCAAGAGACCCAGTACTTC. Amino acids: CASSHLAGNQETQYF. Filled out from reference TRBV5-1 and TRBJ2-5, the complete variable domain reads KAGVTQTPRYLIKTRGQQVTLSCSPISGHRSVSWYQQTPGQGLQFLFEYFSETQRNKGNFPGRFSGRQFSNSRSEMNVSTLELGDSALYLCASSHLAGNQETQYFGPGTRLLVL.

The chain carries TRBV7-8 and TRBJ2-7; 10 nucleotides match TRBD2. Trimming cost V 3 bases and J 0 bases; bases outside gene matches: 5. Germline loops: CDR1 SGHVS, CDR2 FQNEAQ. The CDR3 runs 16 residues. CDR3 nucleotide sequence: TGTGCCAGCAGCTTTACTGCTAGCGGGAGCTCCTACGAGCAGTACTTC. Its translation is CASSFTASGSSYEQYF. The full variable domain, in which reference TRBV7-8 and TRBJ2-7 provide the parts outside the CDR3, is GAGVSQSPRYKVAKRGQDVALRCDPISGHVSLFWYQQALGQGPEFLTYFQNEAQLDKSGLPSDRFFAERPEGSVSTLKIQRTQQEDSAVYLCASSFTASGSSYEQYFGPGTRLTVT.

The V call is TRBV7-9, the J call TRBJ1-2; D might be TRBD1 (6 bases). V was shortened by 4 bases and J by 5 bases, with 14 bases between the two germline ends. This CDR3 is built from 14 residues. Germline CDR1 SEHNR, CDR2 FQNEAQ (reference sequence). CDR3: CASSSGGVWYGYTF. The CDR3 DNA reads TGTGCCAGCAGCTCTGGGGGCGTCTGGTATGGCTACACCTTC.

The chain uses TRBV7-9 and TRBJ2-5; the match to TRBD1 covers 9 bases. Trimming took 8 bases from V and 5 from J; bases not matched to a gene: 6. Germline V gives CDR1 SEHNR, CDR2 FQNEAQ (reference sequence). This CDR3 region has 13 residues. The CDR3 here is CASGYDRGETQYF. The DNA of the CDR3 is TGTGCCAGCGGATACGACAGGGGGGAGACCCAGTACTTC.

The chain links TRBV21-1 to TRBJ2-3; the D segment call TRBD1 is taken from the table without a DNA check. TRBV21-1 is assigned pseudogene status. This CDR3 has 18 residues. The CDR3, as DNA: TGTGCCAGCATATCTAAGGGGAAGGGACAGGGTTGGGAGGATACGCAGTATTTT. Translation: CASISKGKGQGWEDTQYF.

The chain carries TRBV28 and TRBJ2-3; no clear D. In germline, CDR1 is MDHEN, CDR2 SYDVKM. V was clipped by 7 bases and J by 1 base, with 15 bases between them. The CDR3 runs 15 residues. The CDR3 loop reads CASTSVRIRTDTQYF. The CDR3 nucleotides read TGTGCCAGCACCTCCGTCCGGATACGCACAGATACGCAGTATTTT.

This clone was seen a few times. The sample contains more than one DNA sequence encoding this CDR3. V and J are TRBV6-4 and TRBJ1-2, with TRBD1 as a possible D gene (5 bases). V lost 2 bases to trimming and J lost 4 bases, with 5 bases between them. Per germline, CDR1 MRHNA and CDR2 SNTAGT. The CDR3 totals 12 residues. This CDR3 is CASSDRGYGYTF. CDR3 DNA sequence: TGTGCCAGCAGTGACAGGGGCTATGGCTACACCTTC.

The CDR3 nucleotides are TGTGCCAGCGTCTCGGGGTACACTGAAGCTTTCTTT. This codes for CASVSGYTEAFF. The rearrangement links TRBV13 to TRBJ1-1; no definite D call. Trimming cost V 8 bases and J 3 bases, with 10 bases left between them. This CDR3 spans 12 amino acids. Germline V gene lookup returns CDR1 PRHDT and CDR2 FYEKMQ (reference sequence).

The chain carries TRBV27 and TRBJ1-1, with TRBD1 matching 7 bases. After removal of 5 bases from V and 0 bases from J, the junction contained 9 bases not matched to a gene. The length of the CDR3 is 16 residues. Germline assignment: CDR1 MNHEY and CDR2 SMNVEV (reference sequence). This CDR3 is CASSKWGRGLNTEAFF. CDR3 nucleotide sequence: TGTGCCAGCAGTAAATGGGGGAGGGGGCTGAACACTGAAGCTTTCTTT.

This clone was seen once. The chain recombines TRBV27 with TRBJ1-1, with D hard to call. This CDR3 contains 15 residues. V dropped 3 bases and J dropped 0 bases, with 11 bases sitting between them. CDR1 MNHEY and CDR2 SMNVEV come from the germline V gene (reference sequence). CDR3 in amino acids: CASSFIANLNTEAFF. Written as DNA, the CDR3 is TGTGCCAGCAGTTTTATTGCGAACCTGAACACTGAAGCTTTCTTT.

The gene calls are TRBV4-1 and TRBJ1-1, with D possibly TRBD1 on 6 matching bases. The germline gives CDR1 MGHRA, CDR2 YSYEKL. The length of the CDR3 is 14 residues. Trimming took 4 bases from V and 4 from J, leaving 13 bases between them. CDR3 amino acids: CASSLLEGGTEAFF. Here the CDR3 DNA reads TGCGCCAGCAGCCTCCTGGAGGGGGGCACTGAAGCTTTCTTT.

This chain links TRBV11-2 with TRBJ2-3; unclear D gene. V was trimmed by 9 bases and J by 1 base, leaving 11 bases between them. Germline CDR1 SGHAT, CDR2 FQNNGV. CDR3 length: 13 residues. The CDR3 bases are TGTGCCAGTTACGGAGTGGGCACAGATACGCAGTATTTT. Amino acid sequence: CASYGVGTDTQYF.

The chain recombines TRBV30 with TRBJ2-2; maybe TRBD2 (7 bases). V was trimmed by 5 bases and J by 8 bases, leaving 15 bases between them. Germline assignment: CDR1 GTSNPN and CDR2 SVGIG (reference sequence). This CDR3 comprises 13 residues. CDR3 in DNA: TGTGCCTGGGAGGGGGGACTACGAGGGGAGCTGTTTTTT. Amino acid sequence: CAWEGGLRGELFF.

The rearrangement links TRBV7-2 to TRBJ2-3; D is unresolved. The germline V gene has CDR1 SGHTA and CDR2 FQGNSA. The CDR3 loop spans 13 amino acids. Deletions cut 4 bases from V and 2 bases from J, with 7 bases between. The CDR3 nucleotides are TGTGCCAGCAGCTCACTAAACACAGATACGCAGTATTTT. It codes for CASSSLNTDTQYF.

The CDR3 here is CASLRGTDTQYF. The DNA of the CDR3 is TGTGCCAGCCTCAGGGGGACAGATACGCAGTATTTT. The J gene is TRBJ2-3, the V gene TRBV2, with TRBD1 matching over 7 bases. CDR3 size: 12 residues. J was trimmed by 3 bases and V by 8 bases; bases with no gene match: 2. The germline V gene encodes CDR1 SNHLY and CDR2 FYNNEI.

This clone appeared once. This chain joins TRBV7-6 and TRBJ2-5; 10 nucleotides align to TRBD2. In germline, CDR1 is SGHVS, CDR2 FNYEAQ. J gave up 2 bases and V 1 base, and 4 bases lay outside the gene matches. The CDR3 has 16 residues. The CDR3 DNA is TGTGCCAGCAGCTTAGGTGGACTAGCGGTACAAGAGACCCAGTACTTC. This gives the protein CASSLGGLAVQETQYF.